This T cell receptor beta chain was identified during a study of cytomegalovirus exposure and HLA in healthy donors. CDR1 ENHRY and CDR2 SYGVKD come from the germline V gene. This CDR3 has 15 amino acids. After removal of 4 bases from V and 10 bases from J, the junction contained 6 bases not matched to a gene. Researchers ran the PCR with 60 Vbeta and 13 Jbeta primers. Produced via immunoSEQ multiplex PCR; TCRdb's table is partial and in-frame only. The data hold over 100,000 clones, with roughly 89% observed a single time. For this clone: Its antigen is not known.

General study findings and limits: Sequencing artifact likely explains a cluster of highly shared sequence variants. Later on, a genetic analysis was performed. It linked a missense variant in DCLRE1C with V- and J-gene trimming of TCR beta. TCR beta chains numbering about 160 were designated cytomegalovirus-associated. According to an earlier analysis, most TCR beta V segments yielded productive rearrangements about 90% or about 30% of the time.

The sample comprised PBMCs. This receptor was identified in a woman between 25 and 40 years old in good health and CMV-seronegative. The chain employs TRBV10-3 and TRBJ2-1; TRBD2 agrees at 14 bases. CDR3 in DNA: TGTGCCATCAGTGCGGGACTAGCGGGAGTGGGGGAGCAGTTCTTC. It yields the protein CAISAGLAGVGEQFF.